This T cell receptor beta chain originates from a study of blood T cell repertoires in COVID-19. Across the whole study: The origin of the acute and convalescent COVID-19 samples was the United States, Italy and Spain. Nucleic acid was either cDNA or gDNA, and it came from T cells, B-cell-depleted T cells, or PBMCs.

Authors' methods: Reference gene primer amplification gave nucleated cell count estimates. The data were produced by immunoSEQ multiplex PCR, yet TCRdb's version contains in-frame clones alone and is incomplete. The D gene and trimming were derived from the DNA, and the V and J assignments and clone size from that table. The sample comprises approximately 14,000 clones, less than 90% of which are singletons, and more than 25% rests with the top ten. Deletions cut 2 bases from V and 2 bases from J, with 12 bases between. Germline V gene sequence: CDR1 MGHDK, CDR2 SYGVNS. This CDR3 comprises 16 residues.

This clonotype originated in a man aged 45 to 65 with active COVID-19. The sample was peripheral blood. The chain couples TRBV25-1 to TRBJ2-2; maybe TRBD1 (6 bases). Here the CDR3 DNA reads TGTGCCAGCAGTGAAACAGCAGGGGTAAACACCGGGGAGCTGTTTTTT. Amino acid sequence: CASSETAGVNTGELFF.